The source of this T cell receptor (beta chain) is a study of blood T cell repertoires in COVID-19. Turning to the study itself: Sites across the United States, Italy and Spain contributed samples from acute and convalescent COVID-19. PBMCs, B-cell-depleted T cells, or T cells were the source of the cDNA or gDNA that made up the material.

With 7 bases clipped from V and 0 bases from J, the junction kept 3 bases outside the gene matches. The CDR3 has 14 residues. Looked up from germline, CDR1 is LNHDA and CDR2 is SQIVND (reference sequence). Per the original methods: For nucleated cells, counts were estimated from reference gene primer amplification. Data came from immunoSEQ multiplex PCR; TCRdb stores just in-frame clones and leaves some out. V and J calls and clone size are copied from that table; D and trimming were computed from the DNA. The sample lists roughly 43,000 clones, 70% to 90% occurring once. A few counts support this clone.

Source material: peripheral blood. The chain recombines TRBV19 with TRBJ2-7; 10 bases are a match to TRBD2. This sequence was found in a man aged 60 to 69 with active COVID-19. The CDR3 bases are TGTGCCAGTAAGAGACTAGCGGGCTCCTACGAGCAGTACTTC. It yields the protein CASKRLAGSYEQYF.